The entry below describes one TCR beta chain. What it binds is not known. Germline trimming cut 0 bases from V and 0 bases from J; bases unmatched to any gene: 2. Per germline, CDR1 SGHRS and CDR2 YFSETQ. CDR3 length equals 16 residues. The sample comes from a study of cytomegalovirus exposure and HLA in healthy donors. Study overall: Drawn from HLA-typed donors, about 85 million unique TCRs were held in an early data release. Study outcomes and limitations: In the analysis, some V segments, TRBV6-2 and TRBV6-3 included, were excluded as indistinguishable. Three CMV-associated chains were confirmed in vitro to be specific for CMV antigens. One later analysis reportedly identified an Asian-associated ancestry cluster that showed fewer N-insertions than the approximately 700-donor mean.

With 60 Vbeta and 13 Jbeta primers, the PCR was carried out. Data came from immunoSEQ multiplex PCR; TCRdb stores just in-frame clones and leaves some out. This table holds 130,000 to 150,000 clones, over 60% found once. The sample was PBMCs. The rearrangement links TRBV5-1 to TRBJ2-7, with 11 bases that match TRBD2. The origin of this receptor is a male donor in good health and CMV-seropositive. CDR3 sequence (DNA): TGCGCCAGCAGCTTGGGACTAGCGGGATTCTCCTACGAGCAGTACTTC. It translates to CASSLGLAGFSYEQYF.